The subject of this entry is one T cell receptor beta chain. Gene and germline names: mouse. The read is 1 residue too short to cover the CDR3 end, so that end is filled in from the germline J gene. Measured with immunoSEQ multiplex PCR; TCRdb has only the in-frame clones, and not every one. The sample has more than 45,000 clones, 73% seen once. The CDR3 extends over 16 amino acids. V lost 0 bases and J lost 1; bases outside the gene matches: 5. Germline lookup yields CDR1 NSQYPW and CDR2 LRSPGD (reference sequence). The data originate from a study of tissue T cells after allogeneic stem cell transplantation.

Sequenced sample: sorted cells pooled from one or two spleens. This receptor was identified in a pool of C57BL/6 mice in good health. The V call is TRBV1, the J call TRBJ1-1, with 7 bases fitting TRBD1. The CDR3 bases that were read are TGCACCTGCAGTGCAGATCGGAGACAGGGAAACACAGAAGTCTTC. It codes for CTCSADRRQGNTEVF. The whole CDR3 protein is CTCSADRRQGNTEVFF.